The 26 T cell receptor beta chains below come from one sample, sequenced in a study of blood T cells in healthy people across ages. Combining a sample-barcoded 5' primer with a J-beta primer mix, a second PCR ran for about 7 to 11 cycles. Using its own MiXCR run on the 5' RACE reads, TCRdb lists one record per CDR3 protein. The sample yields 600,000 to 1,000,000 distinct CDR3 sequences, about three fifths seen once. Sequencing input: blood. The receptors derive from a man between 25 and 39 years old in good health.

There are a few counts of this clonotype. In nucleotides, the CDR3 is TGCAGTGCTAGCACTGGCTATGGCTACACCTTC. Its protein is CSASTGYGYTF. The genes are TRBV20-1 and TRBJ1-2, with no clear D. The V end was cut by 3 bases, the J end by 4 bases, with 6 bases between. The CDR3 sequence is 11 residues long. Germline values: CDR1 DFQATT, CDR2 SNEGSKA (reference sequence).

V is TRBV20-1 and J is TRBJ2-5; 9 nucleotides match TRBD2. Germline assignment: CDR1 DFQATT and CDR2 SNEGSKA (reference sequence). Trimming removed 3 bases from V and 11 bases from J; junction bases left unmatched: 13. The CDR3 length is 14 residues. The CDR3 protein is CSASVAGGPGQQYF. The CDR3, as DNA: TGCAGTGCTAGTGTTGCGGGAGGGCCGGGTCAGCAGTACTTC.

The CDR3 DNA follows: TGTGCCAGCGTACAAAGCGGGACCACAGATACGCAGTATTTT. It translates to CASVQSGTTDTQYF. V and J are TRBV7-2 and TRBJ2-3; TRBD2 matches at 7 bases. V lost 8 bases, J lost 2 bases, and 7 bases stayed unmatched. Germline V lookup: CDR1 SGHTA, CDR2 FQGNSA. CDR3 length equals 14 residues. The complete variable domain, with remaining parts taken from reference TRBV7-2 and TRBJ2-3, reads GAGVSQSPSNKVTEKGKDVELRCDPISGHTALYWYRQSLGQGLEFLIYFQGNSAPDKSGLPSDRFSAERTGGSVSTLTIQRTQQEDSAVYLCASVQSGTTDTQYFGPGTRLTVL.

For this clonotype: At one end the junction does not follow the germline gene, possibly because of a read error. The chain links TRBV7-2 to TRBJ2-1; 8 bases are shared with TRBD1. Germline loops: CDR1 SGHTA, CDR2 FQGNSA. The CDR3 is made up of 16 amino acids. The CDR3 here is CASSTAGGAAYNEQFF. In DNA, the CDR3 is TGTGCTAGCAGCACCGCAGGGGGCGCTGCCTACAATGAGCAGTTCTTC.

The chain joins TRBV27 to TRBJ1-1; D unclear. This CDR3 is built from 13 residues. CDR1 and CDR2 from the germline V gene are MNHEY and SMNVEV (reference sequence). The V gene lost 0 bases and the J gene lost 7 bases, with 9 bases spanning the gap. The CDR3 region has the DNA TGTGCCAGCAGTTTATCACCGAGCCTTGAAGCTTTCTTT. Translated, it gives CASSLSPSLEAFF.

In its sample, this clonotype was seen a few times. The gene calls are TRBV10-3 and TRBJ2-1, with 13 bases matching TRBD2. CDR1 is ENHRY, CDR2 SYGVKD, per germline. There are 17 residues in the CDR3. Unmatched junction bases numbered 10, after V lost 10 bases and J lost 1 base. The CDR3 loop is CATSQLAGGPSYNEQFF. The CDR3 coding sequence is TGTGCCACCTCCCAACTAGCGGGAGGGCCGTCCTACAATGAGCAGTTCTTC.

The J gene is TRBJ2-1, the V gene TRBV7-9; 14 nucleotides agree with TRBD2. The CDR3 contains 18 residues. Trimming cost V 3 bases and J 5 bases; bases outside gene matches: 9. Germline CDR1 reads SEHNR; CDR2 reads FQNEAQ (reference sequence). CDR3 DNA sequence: TGTGCCAGCAGCTTGCCGACTAGCGGGAGGGCCTTAGACAATGAGCAGTTCTTC. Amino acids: CASSLPTSGRALDNEQFF. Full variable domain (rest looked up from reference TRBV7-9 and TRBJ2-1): DTGVSQNPRHKITKRGQNVTFRCDPISEHNRLYWYRQTLGQGPEFLTYFQNEAQLEKSRLLSDRFSAERPKGSFSTLEIQRTEQGDSAMYLCASSLPTSGRALDNEQFFGPGTRLTVL.

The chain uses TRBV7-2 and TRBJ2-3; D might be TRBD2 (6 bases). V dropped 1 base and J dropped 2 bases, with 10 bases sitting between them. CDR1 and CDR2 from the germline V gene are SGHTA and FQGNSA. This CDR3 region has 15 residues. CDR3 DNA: TGTGCCAGCAGCTTAGTATGGGGGGACACAGATACGCAGTATTTT. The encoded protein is CASSLVWGDTDTQYF.

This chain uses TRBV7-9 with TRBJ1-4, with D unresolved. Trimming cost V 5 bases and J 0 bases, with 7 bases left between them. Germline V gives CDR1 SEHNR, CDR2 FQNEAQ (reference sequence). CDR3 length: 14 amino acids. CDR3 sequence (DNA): TGTGCCAGCAGCCACGGTGCAACTAATGAAAAACTGTTTTTT. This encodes CASSHGATNEKLFF. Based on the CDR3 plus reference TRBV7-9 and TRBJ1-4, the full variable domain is DTGVSQNPRHKITKRGQNVTFRCDPISEHNRLYWYRQTLGQGPEFLTYFQNEAQLEKSRLLSDRFSAERPKGSFSTLEIQRTEQGDSAMYLCASSHGATNEKLFFGSGTQLSVL.

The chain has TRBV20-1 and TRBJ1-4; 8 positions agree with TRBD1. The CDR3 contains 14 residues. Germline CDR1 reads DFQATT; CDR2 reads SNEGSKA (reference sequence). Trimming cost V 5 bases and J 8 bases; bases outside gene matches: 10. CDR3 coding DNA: TGCAGTGCTGATAATAGACAGGGGAGGGAAAAACTGTTTTTT. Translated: CSADNRQGREKLFF.

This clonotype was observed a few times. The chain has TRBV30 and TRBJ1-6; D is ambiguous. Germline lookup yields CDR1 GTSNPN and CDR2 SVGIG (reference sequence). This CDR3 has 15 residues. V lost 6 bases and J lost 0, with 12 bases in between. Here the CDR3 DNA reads TGTGCCTGCAGATCGGGGAGCTCCTATAATTCACCCCTCCACTTT. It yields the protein CACRSGSSYNSPLHF.

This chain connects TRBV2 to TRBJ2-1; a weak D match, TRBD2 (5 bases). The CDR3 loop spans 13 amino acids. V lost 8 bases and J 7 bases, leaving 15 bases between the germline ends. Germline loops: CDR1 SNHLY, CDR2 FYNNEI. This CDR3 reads CASGILGLNEQFF. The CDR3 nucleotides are TGTGCCAGCGGGATACTAGGGTTGAATGAGCAGTTCTTC.

The CDR3 sequence is CASSPTRGHNEQFF. DNA for the CDR3: TGTGCCAGCAGCCCTACGCGGGGTCACAATGAGCAGTTCTTC. V and J are TRBV11-2 and TRBJ2-1; possible D gene TRBD2, 6 bases. The CDR3 is made up of 14 amino acids. V lost 5 bases and J lost 5, with 13 bases in between. From germline, CDR1 is SGHAT and CDR2 FQNNGV.

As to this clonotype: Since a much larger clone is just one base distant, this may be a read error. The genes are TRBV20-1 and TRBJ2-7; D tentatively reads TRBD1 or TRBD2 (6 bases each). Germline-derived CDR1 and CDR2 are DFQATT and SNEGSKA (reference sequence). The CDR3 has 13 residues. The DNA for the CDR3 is TGCAGTGCGGGGGGCGCGGGCTCCTACGATCAGTACTTC. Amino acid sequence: CSAGGAGSYDQYF.

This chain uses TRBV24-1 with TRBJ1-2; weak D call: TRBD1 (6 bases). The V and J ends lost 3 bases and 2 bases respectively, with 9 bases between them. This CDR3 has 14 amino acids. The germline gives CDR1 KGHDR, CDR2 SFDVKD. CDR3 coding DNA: TGTGCCACCAGTGATGCCGGACAGAACTATGGCTACACCTTC. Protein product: CATSDAGQNYGYTF.

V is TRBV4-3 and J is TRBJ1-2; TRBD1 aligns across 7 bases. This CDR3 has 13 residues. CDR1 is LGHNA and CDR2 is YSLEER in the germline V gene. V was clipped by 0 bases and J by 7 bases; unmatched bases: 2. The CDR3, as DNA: TGCGCCAGCAGCCAAGAAGGGGACAGTGGCTACACCTTC. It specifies CASSQEGDSGYTF.

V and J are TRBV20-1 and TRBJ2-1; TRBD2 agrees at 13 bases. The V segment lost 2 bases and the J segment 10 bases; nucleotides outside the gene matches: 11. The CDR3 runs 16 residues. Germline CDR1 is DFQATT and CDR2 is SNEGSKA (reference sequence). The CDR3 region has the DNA TGCAGTGCTAGACACGGGACTAGCGGGGCTCTTTCGGAGCAGTTCTTC. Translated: CSARHGTSGALSEQFF.

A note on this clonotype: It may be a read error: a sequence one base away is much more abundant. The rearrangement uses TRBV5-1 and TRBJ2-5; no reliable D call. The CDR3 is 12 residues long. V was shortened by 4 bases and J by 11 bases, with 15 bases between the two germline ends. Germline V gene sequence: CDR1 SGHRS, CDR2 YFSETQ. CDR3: CASSGSYNEQYF. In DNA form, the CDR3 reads TGCGCCAGCAGCGGGTCGTACAATGAGCAGTACTTC.

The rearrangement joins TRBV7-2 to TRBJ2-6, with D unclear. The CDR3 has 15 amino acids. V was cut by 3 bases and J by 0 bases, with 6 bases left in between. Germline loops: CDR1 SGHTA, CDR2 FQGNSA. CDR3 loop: CASSFQSSGANVLTF. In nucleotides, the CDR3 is TGTGCCAGCAGCTTTCAATCCTCTGGGGCCAACGTCCTGACTTTC.

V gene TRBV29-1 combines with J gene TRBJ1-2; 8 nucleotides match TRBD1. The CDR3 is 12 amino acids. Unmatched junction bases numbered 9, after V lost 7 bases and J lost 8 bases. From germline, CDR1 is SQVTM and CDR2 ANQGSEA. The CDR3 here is CSAAGGAGGYTF. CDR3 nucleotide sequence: TGCAGCGCTGCAGGGGGCGCGGGAGGCTACACCTTC.

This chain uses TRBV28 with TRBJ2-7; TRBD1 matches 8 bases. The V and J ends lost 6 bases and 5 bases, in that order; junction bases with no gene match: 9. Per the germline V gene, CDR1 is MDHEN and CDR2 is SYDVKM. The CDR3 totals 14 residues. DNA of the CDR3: TGTGCCAGCAGCCCAGGACAGGGCGGCCACGAGCAGTACTTC. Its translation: CASSPGQGGHEQYF.

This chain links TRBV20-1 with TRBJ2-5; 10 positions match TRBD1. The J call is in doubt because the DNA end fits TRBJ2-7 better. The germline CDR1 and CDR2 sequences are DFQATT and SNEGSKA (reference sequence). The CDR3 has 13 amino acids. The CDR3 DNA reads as TGCAGTGTTGCGGGACAGGGGATCTACGAGCAGTACTTC. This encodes CSVAGQGIYEQYF.

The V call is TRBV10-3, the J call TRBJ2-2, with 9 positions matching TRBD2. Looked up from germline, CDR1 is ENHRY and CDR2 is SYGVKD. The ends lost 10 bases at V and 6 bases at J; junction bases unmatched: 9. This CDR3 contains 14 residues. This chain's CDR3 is CATQPSGNAGELFF. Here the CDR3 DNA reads TGTGCCACCCAACCTAGCGGGAATGCCGGGGAGCTGTTTTTT.

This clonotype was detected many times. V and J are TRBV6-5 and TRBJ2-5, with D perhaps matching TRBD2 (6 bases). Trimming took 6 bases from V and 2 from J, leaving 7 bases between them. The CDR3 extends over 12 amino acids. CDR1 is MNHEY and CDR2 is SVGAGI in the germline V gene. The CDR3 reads CASRGLQETQYF. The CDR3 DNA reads TGTGCCAGCAGGGGACTGCAAGAGACCCAGTACTTC.

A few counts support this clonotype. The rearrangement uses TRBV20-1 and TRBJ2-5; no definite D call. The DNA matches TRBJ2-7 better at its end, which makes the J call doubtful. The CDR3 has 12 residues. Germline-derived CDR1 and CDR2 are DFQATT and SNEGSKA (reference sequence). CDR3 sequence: CSARDYGPEQYF. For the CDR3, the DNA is TGCAGTGCTAGAGACTACGGCCCCGAGCAGTACTTC.

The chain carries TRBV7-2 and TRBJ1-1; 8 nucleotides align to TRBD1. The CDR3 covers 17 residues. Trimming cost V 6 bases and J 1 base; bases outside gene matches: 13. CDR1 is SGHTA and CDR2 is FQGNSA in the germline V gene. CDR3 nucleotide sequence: TGTGCCAGCAGTTCTCTTCTCAGGGGGCAGGGGAACACTGAAGCTTTCTTT. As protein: CASSSLLRGQGNTEAFF.